This T cell receptor (beta chain) was identified during a study of beta chain features in type 1 diabetes. Notes on the study in general: A greater similarity of naive, central memory and Treg TCRB repertoires was seen among patients than among healthy donors. Shortening of TCRB CDR3s, moderate but significant, appeared in all four CD4+ subsets of Type 1 diabetes patients. It was not settled here whether HLA type affects TCRB rearrangement.

V lost 6 bases to trimming and J lost 10 bases; unmatched junction nucleotides: 8. Germline V gene data show CDR1 as SQVTM and CDR2 as ANQGSEA. The CDR3 totals 12 residues. Via the markers CD45RO/CCR7/CD25/CD127/CD95/CD27, stem cell-like memory, regulatory, central memory and naive CD4+ cells were sorted. The sample holds a few counts of this clone. The antigen remains undetermined. The authors reverse transcribed all of the isolated RNA, so sequencing captured expressed TCRB transcripts. Assay used: immunoSEQ multiplex PCR; TCRdb lists only in-frame clones, some missing. This sample has hundreds of thousands of clones, with around 15% found just once.

Sequenced sample: naive CD4+ T cells from blood. The rearrangement links TRBV29-1 to TRBJ2-1; TRBD1 matches at 8 bases. This sequence originates from a young man with type 1 diabetes. CDR3 bases: TGCAGCGTCATCGTCAGGGGGCTGGAGCAGTTCTTC. Its protein is CSVIVRGLEQFF.